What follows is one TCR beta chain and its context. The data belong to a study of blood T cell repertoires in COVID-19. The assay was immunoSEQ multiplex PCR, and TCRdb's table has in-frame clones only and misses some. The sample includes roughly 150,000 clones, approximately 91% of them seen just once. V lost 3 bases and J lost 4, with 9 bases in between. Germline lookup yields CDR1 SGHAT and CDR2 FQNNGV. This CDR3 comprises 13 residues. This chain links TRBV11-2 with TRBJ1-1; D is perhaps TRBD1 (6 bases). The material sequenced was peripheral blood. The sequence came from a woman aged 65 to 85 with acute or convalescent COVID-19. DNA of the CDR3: TGTGCCAGCAGCTTCGAGGGGGTCACTGAAGCTTTCTTT. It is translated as CASSFEGVTEAFF.